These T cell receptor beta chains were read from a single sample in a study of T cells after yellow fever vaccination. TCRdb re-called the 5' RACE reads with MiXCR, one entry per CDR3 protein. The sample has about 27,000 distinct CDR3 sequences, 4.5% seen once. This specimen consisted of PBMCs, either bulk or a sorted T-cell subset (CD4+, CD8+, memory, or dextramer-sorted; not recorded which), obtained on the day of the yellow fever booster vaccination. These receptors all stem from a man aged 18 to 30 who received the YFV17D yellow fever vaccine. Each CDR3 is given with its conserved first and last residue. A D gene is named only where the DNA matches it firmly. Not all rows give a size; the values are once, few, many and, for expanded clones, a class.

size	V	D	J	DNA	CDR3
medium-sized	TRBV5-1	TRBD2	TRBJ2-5	TGCGCCAGCAGCTCCGGACTAGCGGCCCCTGGGGGGGAGACCCAGTACTTC	CASSSGLAAPGGETQYF
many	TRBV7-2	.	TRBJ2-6	TGTGCCAGCAGCTCCTATAGCCTCGGGGCCAACGTCCTGACTTTC	CASSSYSLGANVLTF
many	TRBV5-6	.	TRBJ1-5	TGTGCCAGCAGCTTGTCCTGGGATCAGCCCCAGCATTTT	CASSLSWDQPQHF
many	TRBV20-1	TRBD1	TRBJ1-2	TGCAGTGCTAGAAACAGGGGATATGGCTACACCTTC	CSARNRGYGYTF
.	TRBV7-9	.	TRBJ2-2	TGTGCCAGTGACAGCCAGAGGACCGGGGAGCTGTTTTTT	CASDSQRTGELFF
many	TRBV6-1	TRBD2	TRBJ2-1	TGTGCCAGCAGCCCTACTAGCGGGGGGGCCAATGAGCAGTTCTTC	CASSPTSGGANEQFF
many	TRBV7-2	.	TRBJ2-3	TGTGCCAGCACCGATAGTGTATATACGCAGTATTTT	CASTDSVYTQYF
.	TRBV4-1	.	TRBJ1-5	TGCGCCAGCAGCCAAGATTATCGACAGCCCCAGCATTTT	CASSQDYRQPQHF
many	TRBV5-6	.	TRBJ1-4	TGTGCCAGCAGCATCCTACAGCCACAGAATGAAAAACTGTTTTTT	CASSILQPQNEKLFF
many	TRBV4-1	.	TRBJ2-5	TGCGCCAGCAGCCACCCTCCCCGGGGGGCCCAAGAGACCCAGTACTTC	CASSHPPRGAQETQYF
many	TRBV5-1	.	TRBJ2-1	TGCGCCAGCAGCTGGGACCACGAGCAGTTCTTC	CASSWDHEQFF
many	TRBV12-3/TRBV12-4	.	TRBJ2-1	TGTGCCAGCAGATATTACAATGAGCAGTTCTTC	CASRYYNEQFF
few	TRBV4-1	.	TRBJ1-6	TGCGCCAGCAGCCAAGAAGGGGTCGGGGATAATTCACCCCTCCACTTT	CASSQEGVGDNSPLHF
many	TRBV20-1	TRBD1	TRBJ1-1	TGCAGTGCTCTGGATGACAGGGCCCCGAACACTGAAGCTTTCTTT	CSALDDRAPNTEAFF
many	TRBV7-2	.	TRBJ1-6	TGTGCCAGCAGCTTAGAGGCAGGGATAATATCACCCCTCCACTTT	CASSLEAGIISPLHF
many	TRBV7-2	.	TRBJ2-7	TGTGCCAGCAGCTTAGATGGCGGATACGAGCAGTACTTC	CASSLDGGYEQYF
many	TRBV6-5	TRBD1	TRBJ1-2	TGTGCCAGCAGAGTGACAGGGGTTGACTATGGCTACACCTTC	CASRVTGVDYGYTF
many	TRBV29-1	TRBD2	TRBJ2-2	TGCAGCGTTGGCTTCCTAGCGGGGGTCACGAACACCGGGGAGCTGTTTTTT	CSVGFLAGVTNTGELFF
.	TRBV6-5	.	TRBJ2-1	TGTGCCAGCAGTTACGTTCGCTCCCCCGGACCCTACAATGAGCAGTTCTTC	CASSYVRSPGPYNEQFF
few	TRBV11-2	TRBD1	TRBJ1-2	TGTGCCAGCAGCTCCGCAGGGGGTTTCTATGGCTACACCTTC	CASSSAGGFYGYTF
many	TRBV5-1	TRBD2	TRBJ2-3	TGCGCCAGCAGCCCGGGACTAGCGGGAAGCACAGATACGCAGTATTTT	CASSPGLAGSTDTQYF
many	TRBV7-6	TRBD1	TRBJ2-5	TGTGCCAGCAGCCTACGACAGGGATTTCAAGAGACCCAGTACTTC	CASSLRQGFQETQYF
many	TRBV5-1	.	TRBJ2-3	TGCGCCAGCAGAGGGCAGGTCAGCACAGATACGCAGTATTTT	CASRGQVSTDTQYF
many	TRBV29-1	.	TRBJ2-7	TGCAGCGTTGGACACGGTATAGGCTACGAGCAGTACTTC	CSVGHGIGYEQYF
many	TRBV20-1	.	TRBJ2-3	TGCAGTGCTAGCTTACCCCCGGATACGCAGTATTTT	CSASLPPDTQYF
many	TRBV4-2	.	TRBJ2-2	TGTGCCAGCAGCCAAGAGCTAGCAGCCGGGGAGCTGTTTTTT	CASSQELAAGELFF
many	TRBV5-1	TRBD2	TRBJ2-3	TGCGCCAGCAGCTTTCGGTTTATCCAGCGGGGGCACCAAGATACGCAGTATTTT	CASSFRFIQRGHQDTQYF
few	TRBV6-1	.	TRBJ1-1	TGTGCCAGCAGTGCCTTTGGGTTGACTGAAGCTTTCTTT	CASSAFGLTEAFF
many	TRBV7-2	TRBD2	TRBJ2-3	TGTGCCAGCAGCTCAATAGCGGGGGCCTTCACAGATACGCAGTATTTT	CASSSIAGAFTDTQYF
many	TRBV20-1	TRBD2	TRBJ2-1	TGCAGTGCTAGATTCTCCTACCGGGGGGTGAATGAGCAGTTCTTC	CSARFSYRGVNEQFF
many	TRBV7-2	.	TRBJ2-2	TGTGCCAGCAGCTTATGGAGGAACACCGGGGAGCTGTTTTTT	CASSLWRNTGELFF
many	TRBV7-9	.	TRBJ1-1	TGTGCCAGCAGCTCCATGGGGGGGGTGAACACTGAAGCTTTCTTT	CASSSMGGVNTEAFF
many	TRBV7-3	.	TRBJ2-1	TGTGCCAGCAGCTTAACTCCGGGGGCTCACAATGAGCAGTTCTTC	CASSLTPGAHNEQFF
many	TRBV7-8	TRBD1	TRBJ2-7	TGTGCCAGCAGCTTAGCAAGGACAGGGGACCGGTGGAGGGAGCAGTACTTC	CASSLARTGDRWREQYF
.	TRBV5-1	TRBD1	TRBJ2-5	TGCGCCAGCAGCGGCCAGGGGGACAGGGAGGAGACCCAGTACTTC	CASSGQGDREETQYF
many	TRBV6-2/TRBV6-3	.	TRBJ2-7	TGTGCCAGCAGTCCAACCCCCGGGGGCCTCTACGAGCAGTACTTC	CASSPTPGGLYEQYF
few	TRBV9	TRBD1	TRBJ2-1	TGTGCCAGCAGCGAAAGACAGGGGGCGAGGAATGAGCAGTTCTTC	CASSERQGARNEQFF
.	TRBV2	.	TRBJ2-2	TGTGCCAGCAGCCCCAGGGCAACAGGGAGCACCGGGGAGCTGTTTTTT	CASSPRATGSTGELFF
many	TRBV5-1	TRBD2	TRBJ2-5	TGCGCCAGCAGCTTGGACCTCGGGGGGAGAAAGACCCAGTACTTC	CASSLDLGGRKTQYF